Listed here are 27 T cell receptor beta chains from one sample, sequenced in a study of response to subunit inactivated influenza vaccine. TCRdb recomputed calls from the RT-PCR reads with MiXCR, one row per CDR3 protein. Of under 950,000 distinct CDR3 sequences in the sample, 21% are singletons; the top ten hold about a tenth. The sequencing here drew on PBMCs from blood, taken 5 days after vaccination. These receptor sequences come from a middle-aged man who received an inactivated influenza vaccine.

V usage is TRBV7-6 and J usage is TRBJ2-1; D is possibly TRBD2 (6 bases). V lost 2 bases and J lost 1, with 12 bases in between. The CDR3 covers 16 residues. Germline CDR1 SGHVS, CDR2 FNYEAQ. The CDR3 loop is CASSLPGGGSYNEQFF. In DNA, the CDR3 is TGTGCCAGCAGCTTACCCGGAGGAGGGTCCTACAATGAGCAGTTCTTC.

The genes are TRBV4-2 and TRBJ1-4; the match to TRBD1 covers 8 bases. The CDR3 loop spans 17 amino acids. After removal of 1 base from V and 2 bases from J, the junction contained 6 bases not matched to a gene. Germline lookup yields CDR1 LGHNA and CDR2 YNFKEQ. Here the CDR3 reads CASSQVLQGATNEKLFF. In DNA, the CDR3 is TGTGCCAGCAGCCAAGTTCTTCAGGGGGCGACTAATGAAAAACTGTTTTTT.

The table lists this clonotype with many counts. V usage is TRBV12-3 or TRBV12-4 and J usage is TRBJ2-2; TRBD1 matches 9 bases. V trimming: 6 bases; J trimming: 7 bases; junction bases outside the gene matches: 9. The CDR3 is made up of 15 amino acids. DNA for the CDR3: TGTGCCAGCAGGCTTATACAGGGGGCCCACGGGGAGCTGTTTTTT. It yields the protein CASRLIQGAHGELFF.

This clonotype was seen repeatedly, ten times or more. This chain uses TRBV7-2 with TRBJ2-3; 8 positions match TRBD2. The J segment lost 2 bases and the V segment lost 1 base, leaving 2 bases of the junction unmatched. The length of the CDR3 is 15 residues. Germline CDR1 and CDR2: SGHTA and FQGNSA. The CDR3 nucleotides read TGTGCCAGCAGCTTAGTTAGCGGGGACACAGATACGCAGTATTTT. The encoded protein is CASSLVSGDTDTQYF.

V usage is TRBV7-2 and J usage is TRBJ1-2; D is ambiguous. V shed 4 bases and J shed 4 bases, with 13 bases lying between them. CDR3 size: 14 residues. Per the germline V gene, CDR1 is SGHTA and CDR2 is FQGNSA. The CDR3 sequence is CASSSSRRSYGYTF. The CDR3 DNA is TGTGCCAGCAGCTCTAGTAGGCGGAGCTATGGCTACACCTTC.

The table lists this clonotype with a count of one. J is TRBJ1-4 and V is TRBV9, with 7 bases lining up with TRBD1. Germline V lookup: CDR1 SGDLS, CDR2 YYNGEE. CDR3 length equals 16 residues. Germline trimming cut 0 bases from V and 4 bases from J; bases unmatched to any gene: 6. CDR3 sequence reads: CASSVGPGQINEKLFF. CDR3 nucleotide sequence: TGTGCCAGCAGCGTAGGGCCGGGACAGATTAATGAAAAACTGTTTTTT. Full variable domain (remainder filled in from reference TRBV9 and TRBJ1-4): DSGVTQTPKHLITATGQRVTLRCSPRSGDLSVYWYQQSLDQGLQFLIQYYNGEERAKGNILERFSAQQFPDLHSELNLSSLELGDSALYFCASSVGPGQINEKLFFGSGTQLSVL.

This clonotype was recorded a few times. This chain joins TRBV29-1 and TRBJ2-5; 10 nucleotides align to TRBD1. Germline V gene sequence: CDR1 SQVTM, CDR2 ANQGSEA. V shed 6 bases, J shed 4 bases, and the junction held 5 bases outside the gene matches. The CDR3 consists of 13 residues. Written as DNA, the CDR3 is TGCAGCGTGGGACAGGGGATCGGAGAGACCCAGTACTTC. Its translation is CSVGQGIGETQYF.

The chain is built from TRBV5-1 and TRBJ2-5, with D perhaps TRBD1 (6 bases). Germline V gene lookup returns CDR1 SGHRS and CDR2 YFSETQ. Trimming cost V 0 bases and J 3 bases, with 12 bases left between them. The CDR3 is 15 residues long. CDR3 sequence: CASSLVTGSEETQYF. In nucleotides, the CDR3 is TGCGCCAGCAGCTTGGTTACAGGGTCAGAAGAGACCCAGTACTTC.

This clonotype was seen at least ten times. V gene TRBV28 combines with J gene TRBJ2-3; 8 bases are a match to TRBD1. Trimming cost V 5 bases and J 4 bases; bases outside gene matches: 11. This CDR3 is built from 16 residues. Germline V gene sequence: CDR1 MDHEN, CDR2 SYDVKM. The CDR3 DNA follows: TGTGCCAGCAGTCCAATTCTTCAGGGGGCATCAGATACGCAGTATTTT. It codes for CASSPILQGASDTQYF.

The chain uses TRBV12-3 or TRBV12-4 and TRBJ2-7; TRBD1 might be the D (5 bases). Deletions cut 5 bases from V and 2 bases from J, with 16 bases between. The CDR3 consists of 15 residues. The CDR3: CASSVGAAGPYEQYF. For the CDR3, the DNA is TGTGCCAGCAGTGTTGGGGCCGCCGGGCCCTACGAGCAGTACTTC.

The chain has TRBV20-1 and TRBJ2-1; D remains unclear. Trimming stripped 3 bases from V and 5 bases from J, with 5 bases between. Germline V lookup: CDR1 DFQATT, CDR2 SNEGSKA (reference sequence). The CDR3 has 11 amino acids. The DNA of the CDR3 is TGCAGTGCTAGTTGGGACAATGAGCAGTTCTTC. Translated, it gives CSASWDNEQFF.

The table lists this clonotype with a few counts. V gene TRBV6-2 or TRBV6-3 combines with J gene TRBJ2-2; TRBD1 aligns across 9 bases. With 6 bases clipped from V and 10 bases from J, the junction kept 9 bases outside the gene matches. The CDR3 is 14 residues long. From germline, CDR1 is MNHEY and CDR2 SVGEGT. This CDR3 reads CASRGTGLSVELFF. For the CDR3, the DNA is TGTGCCAGCAGAGGGACAGGGCTATCCGTGGAGCTGTTTTTT.

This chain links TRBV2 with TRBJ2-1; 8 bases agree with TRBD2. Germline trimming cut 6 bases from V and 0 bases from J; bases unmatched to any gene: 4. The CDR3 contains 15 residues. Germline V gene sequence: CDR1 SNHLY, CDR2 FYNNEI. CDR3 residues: CASRVTSGSYNEQFF. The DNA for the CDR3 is TGTGCCAGCAGGGTTACTAGCGGCTCCTACAATGAGCAGTTCTTC. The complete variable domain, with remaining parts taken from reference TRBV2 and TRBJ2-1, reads EPEVTQTPSHQVTQMGQEVILRCVPISNHLYFYWYRQILGQKVEFLVSFYNNEISEKSEIFDDQFSVERPDGSNFTLKIRSTKLEDSAMYFCASRVTSGSYNEQFFGPGTRLTVL.

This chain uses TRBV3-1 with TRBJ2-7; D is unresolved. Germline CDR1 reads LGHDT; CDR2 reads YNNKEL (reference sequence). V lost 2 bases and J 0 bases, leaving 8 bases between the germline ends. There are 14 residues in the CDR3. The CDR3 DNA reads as TGTGCCAGCAGCCAACAGCGAATCTCCTACGAGCAGTACTTC. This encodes CASSQQRISYEQYF.

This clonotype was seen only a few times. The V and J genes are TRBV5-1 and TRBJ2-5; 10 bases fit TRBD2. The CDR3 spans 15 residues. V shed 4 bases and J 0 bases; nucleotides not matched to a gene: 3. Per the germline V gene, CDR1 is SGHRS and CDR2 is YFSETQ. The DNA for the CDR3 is TGCGCCAGCAGCCCGGGACTAGCGCACCAAGAGACCCAGTACTTC. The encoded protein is CASSPGLAHQETQYF.

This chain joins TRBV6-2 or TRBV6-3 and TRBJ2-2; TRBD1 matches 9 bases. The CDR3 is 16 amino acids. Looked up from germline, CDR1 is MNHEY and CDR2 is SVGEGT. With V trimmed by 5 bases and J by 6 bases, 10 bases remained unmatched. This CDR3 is CASSPGTGLFPGELFF. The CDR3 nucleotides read TGTGCCAGCAGTCCCGGGACAGGGTTATTTCCCGGGGAGCTGTTTTTT.

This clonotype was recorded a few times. CDR3 nucleotides: TGTGCCAGCAGCGTAGGACAGTTCGGTTCACCCCTCCACTTT. It codes for CASSVGQFGSPLHF. The chain uses TRBV9 and TRBJ1-6, with D maybe TRBD1 (5 bases). CDR1 and CDR2 from the germline V gene are SGDLS and YYNGEE. V dropped 0 bases and J dropped 9 bases, with 10 bases sitting between them. The CDR3 runs 14 residues.

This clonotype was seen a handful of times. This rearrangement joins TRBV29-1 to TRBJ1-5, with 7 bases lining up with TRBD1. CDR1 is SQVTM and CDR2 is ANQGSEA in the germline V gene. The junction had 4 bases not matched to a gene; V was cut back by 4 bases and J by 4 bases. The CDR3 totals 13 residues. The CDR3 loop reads CSVGGQRNQPQHF. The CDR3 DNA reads TGCAGCGTTGGGGGACAGCGTAATCAGCCCCAGCATTTT.

CDR3 nucleotides: TGTGCCAGCAGCCAACTGCCGGGCGGGTCCTACAATGAGCAGTTCTTC. It codes for CASSQLPGGSYNEQFF. The chain has TRBV14 and TRBJ2-1, with a possible D match to TRBD2 (5 bases). CDR3 length: 16 residues. Germline CDR1 and CDR2: SGHDN and FVKESK. V was shortened by 2 bases and J by 1 base, with 12 bases between the two germline ends.

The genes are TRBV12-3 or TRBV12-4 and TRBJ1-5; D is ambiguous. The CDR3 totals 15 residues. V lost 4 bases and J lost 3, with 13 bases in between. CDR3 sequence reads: CASSSPEEFNQPQHF. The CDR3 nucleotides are TGTGCCAGCAGTTCCCCGGAGGAATTCAATCAGCCCCAGCATTTT.

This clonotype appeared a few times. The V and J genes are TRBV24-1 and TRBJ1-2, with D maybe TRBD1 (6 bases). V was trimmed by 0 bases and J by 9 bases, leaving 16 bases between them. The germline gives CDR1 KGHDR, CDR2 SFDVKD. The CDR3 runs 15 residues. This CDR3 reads CATSDLRSGTNSYTF. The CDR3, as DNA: TGTGCCACCAGTGATTTGCGTTCCGGGACAAACAGCTACACCTTC.

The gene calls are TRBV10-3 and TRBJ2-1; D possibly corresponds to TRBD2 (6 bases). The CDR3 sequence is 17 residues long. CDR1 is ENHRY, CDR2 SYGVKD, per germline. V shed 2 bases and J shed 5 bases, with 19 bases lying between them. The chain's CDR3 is CAISERGAGTADNEQFF. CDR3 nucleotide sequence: TGTGCCATCAGTGAGAGGGGTGCGGGGACGGCCGACAATGAGCAGTTCTTC.

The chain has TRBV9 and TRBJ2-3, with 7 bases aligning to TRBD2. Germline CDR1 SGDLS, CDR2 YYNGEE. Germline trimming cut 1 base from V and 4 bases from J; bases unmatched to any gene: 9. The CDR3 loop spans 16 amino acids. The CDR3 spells CASSVRWGGLADTQYF. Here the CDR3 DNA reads TGTGCCAGCAGCGTAAGGTGGGGGGGTCTGGCAGATACGCAGTATTTT. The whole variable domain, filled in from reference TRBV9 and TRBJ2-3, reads DSGVTQTPKHLITATGQRVTLRCSPRSGDLSVYWYQQSLDQGLQFLIQYYNGEERAKGNILERFSAQQFPDLHSELNLSSLELGDSALYFCASSVRWGGLADTQYFGPGTRLTVL.

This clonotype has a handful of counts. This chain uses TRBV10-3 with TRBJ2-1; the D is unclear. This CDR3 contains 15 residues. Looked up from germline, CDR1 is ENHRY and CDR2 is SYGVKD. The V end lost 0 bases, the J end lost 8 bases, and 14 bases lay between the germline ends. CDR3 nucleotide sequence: TGTGCCATCAGTGAGTCGTTTAAGAACCGGGATGAGCAGTTCTTC. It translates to CAISESFKNRDEQFF.

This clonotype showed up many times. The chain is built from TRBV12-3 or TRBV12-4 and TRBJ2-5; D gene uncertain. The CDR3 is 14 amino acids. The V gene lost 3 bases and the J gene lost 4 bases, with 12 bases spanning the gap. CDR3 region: CASSFKTGGETQYF. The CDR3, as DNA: TGTGCCAGCAGTTTTAAGACCGGCGGAGAGACCCAGTACTTC.

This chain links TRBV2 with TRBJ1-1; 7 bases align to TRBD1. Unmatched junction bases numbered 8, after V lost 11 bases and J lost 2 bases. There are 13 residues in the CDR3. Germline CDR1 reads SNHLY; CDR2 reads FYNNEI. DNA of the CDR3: TGTGCCGATTCGCGGGACAGTAACACTGAAGCTTTCTTT. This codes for CADSRDSNTEAFF.

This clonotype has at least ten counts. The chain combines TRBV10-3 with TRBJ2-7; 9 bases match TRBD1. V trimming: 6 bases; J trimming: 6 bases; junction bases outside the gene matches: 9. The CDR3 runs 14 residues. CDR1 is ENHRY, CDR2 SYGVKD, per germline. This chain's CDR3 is CAISAGTGSIEQYF. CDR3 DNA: TGTGCCATCAGCGCCGGGACAGGGTCGATCGAGCAGTACTTC.